This T cell receptor (beta chain) was observed in a study of T cells in Graves' hyperthyroidism and ophthalmopathy. Exclusions: uncontrolled infection, other autoimmune disease, pregnancy, lactation. This clonotype was counted once. The CDR3 extends over 13 amino acids. CDR1 is SGHRS, CDR2 YFSETQ, per germline. V was clipped by 7 bases and J by 5 bases; unmatched bases: 8. The TCR beta CDR3 regions underwent amplification using RNA transcripts as the source. The HTBI primer set was used in a first-round RT-PCR of the TCR CDR3. One entry per CDR3 protein, called by TCRdb with MiXCR from the multiplex PCR reads. The repertoire holds roughly 510,000 distinct CDR3 sequences, with about 46% as singletons.

The source of this sequence is an adult woman with Graves' disease, either hyperthyroidism or ophthalmopathy (not recorded which). The sequencing input was peripheral blood or thyroid tissue (not recorded which). The chain has TRBV5-1 and TRBJ2-7; 8 bases line up with TRBD1. The CDR3 DNA reads as TGCGCCAGCTCTCACAGGGGGTCTGACGAGCAGTACTTC. Translation gives CASSHRGSDEQYF.